This TCR beta chain was identified during a study of T cell responses to AZD1222 COVID-19 vaccine. Profiling relied on immunoSEQ multiplex PCR, and the TCRdb table lists in-frame clones only, not all of them. The sample records approximately 150,000 clones, around 92% being singletons. The input for sequencing was peripheral blood, taken on day 0 of MenACWY control vaccination. The TCR originated in an adult in good health.

As DNA, the CDR3 is TGCAGCGTTGAAGGTACTAGCGGGACCTACAATGAGCAGTTCTTC. As protein: CSVEGTSGTYNEQFF. This chain uses TRBV29-1 with TRBJ2-1; 10 positions agree with TRBD2. This CDR3 contains 15 residues. The germline CDR1 and CDR2 sequences are SQVTM and ANQGSEA. The junction had 2 bases not matched to a gene; V was cut back by 1 base and J by 2 bases.